This T cell receptor beta chain was documented in a study of blood T cell repertoires in COVID-19. Study context: Sites across the United States, Italy and Spain contributed samples from acute and convalescent COVID-19.

Original handling: Reference gene primer amplification yielded estimated nucleated cell counts. The assay was immunoSEQ multiplex PCR, and TCRdb's table has in-frame clones only and misses some. The V and J calls and clone size are taken from that table; D and trimming were inferred from the DNA. This sample has 200,000 or so clones; around 90% occur once, and the top ten carry roughly 2.7%. Each recovered donor of Cohort 3 presented with two negative PCRs, clearance, or symptom resolution. Germline trimming cut 5 bases from V and 1 base from J; bases unmatched to any gene: 10. The CDR3 loop spans 16 amino acids. CDR1 and CDR2 (germline): SGHVS, FNYEAQ.

This receptor was obtained from a woman aged 25 to 45 who had recovered from COVID-19. Sequencing input: PBMCs or T cells enriched from blood (not recorded which). The J gene is TRBJ2-7, the V gene TRBV7-6, with 8 bases fitting TRBD1. CDR3 nucleotide sequence: TGTGCCAGCAGCATCCCCCGGGACAGGTGGTCCTACGAGCAGTACTTC. Residues: CASSIPRDRWSYEQYF.